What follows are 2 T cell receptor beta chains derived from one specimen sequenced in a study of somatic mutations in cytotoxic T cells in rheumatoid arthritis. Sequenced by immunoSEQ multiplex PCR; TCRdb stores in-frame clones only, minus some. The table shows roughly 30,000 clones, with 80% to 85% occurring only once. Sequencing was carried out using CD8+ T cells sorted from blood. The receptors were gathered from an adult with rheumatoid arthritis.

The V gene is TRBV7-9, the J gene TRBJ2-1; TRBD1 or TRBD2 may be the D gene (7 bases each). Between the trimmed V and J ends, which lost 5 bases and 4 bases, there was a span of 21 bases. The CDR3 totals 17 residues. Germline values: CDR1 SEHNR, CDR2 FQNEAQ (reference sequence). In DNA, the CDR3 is TGTGCCAGCAGCCTCGGGGAGGGCCAGGGGGTGTACAATGAGCAGTTCTTC. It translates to CASSLGEGQGVYNEQFF.

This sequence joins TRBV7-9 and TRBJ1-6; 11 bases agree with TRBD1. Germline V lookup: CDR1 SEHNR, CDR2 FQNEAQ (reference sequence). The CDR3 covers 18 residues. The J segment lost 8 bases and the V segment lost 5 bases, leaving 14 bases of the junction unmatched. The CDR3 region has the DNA TGTGCCAGCAGCCACCCTTTGGGACAGGGGGACCGTCATTCACCCCTCCACTTT. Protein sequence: CASSHPLGQGDRHSPLHF.